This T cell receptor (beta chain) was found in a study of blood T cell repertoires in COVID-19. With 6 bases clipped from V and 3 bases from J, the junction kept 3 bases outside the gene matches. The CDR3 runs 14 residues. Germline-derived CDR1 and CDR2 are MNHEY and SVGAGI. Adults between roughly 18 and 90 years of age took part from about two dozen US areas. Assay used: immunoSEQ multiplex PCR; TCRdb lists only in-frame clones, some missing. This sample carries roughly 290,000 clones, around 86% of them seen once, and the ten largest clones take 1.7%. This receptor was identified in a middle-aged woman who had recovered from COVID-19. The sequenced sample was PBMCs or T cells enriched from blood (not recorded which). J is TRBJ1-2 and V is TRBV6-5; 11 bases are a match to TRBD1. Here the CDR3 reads CASRSGQGDYGYTF. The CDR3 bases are TGTGCCAGCAGGTCGGGACAGGGGGACTATGGCTACACCTTC.